One and the same sample provided the 32 T cell receptor beta chains below, sequenced in a study of graft-versus-host responses after intestinal transplantation. The protocol was immunoSEQ multiplex PCR, while the TCRdb copy is restricted to in-frame clones and leaves out a portion. Of tens of thousands of clones listed, less than 85% are singletons. The antigens these receptors bind are not known. The sequences come from unstimulated CD4+ T cells sorted from spleen or lymph node cells, collected before transplant. The receptor source for this set is a human donor who was the organ donor for an intestinal transplant.

V usage is TRBV2 and J usage is TRBJ2-4; tentatively, D is TRBD2 (6 bases). CDR3 size: 13 residues. Germline V gene sequence: CDR1 SNHLY, CDR2 FYNNEI. Trimming took 8 bases from V and 5 from J, leaving 13 bases between them. The CDR3 loop is CASVEGSQNIQYF. For the CDR3, the DNA is TGTGCCAGCGTGGAGGGCTCCCAAAACATTCAGTACTTC.

Concerning this clone itself: Other nucleotide sequences in the sample specify the same CDR3. This chain joins TRBV7-6 and TRBJ2-2; the D gene is possibly TRBD1 (6 bases). This CDR3 has 16 residues. Trimming stripped 5 bases from V and 7 bases from J, with 20 bases between. Germline loops: CDR1 SGHVS, CDR2 FNYEAQ. The CDR3 spells CASSRGGQGFSGELFF. CDR3 nucleotides: TGTGCCAGCAGCCGAGGCGGGCAGGGGTTTAGCGGGGAGCTGTTTTTT.

This chain connects TRBV10-3 to TRBJ1-6; 7 bases fit TRBD1. J gave up 6 bases and V 0 bases, and 2 bases lay outside the gene matches. The CDR3 is made up of 15 amino acids. From germline, CDR1 is ENHRY and CDR2 SYGVKD. As DNA, the CDR3 is TGTGCCATCAGTGAGTCCCAGGGGGGTAATTCACCCCTCCACTTT. This translates into CAISESQGGNSPLHF.

The chain employs TRBV7-8 and TRBJ1-2; D is perhaps TRBD1 (6 bases). The CDR3 is 14 amino acids. The germline V gene has CDR1 SGHVS and CDR2 FQNEAQ. V was cut by 1 base and J by 8 bases, with 14 bases left in between. The CDR3 reads CASSLGWAQGGYTF. DNA for the CDR3: TGTGCCAGCAGCTTAGGGTGGGCCCAGGGGGGCTACACCTTC.

The chain has TRBV29-1 and TRBJ1-1, with a weak D call TRBD1 (6 bases). The CDR3 extends over 13 amino acids. V lost 7 bases and J lost 6, with 18 bases in between. Germline-derived CDR1 and CDR2 are SQVTM and ANQGSEA. In DNA, the CDR3 is TGCAGCGGAGGGGGAAGGGGGAAGGCTGAAGCTTTCTTT. It is translated as CSGGGRGKAEAFF.

V and J are TRBV30 and TRBJ1-5; D remains unclear. Germline CDR1 reads GTSNPN; CDR2 reads SVGIG (reference sequence). The CDR3 sequence is 13 residues long. The V gene lost 0 bases and the J gene lost 5 bases, with 8 bases spanning the gap. CDR3 sequence reads: CAWSVTRDQPQHF. CDR3 bases: TGTGCCTGGAGTGTTACCCGGGATCAGCCCCAGCATTTT.

The count of this clone is one. This sequence joins TRBV19 and TRBJ2-1; TRBD1 agrees at 12 bases. After removal of 4 bases from V and 7 bases from J, the junction contained 5 bases not matched to a gene. Germline lookup yields CDR1 LNHDA and CDR2 SQIVND (reference sequence). This CDR3 comprises 15 residues. CDR3 protein: CASSTPGQGANEQFF. The CDR3 DNA is TGTGCCAGTAGTACCCCGGGACAGGGGGCAAATGAGCAGTTCTTC.

This clone was recorded once. V usage is TRBV15 and J usage is TRBJ1-6; TRBD1 aligns across 7 bases. The ends lost 1 base at V and 10 bases at J; junction bases unmatched: 4. Looked up from germline, CDR1 is LNHNV and CDR2 is YYDKDF (reference sequence). The CDR3 runs 14 residues. CDR3 bases: TGTGCCACCAGCAGAGGACAGGGTGGCTCACCCCTCCACTTT. Its protein product is CATSRGQGGSPLHF.

In regard to this clone: A junction boundary mismatches the germline segment, possibly from a read error. The chain joins TRBV5-1 to TRBJ2-2; weak D call: TRBD2 (5 bases). CDR3 length: 16 amino acids. The germline V gene has CDR1 SGHRS and CDR2 YFSETQ. This CDR3 reads CASSLVRLAVTEELFF. CDR3 sequence (DNA): TGCGCCAGCAGCTTGGTGCGGCTAGCAGTCACCGAGGAGCTGTTTTTT. The complete variable domain, with remaining parts taken from reference TRBV5-1 and TRBJ2-2, reads KAGVTQTPRYLIKTRGQQVTLSCSPISGHRSVSWYQQTPGQGLQFLFEYFSETQRNKGNFPGRFSGRQFSNSRSEMNVSTLELGDSALYLCASSLVRLAVTEELFFGEGSRLTVL.

The chain recombines TRBV4-1 with TRBJ2-1; 9 nucleotides align to TRBD2. Per the germline V gene, CDR1 is MGHRA and CDR2 is YSYEKL. The trim removed 2 bases at V and 0 bases at J, leaving 11 bases unmatched. There are 19 residues in the CDR3. The CDR3 protein is CASSQRAGGDYSSYNEQFF. The DNA of the CDR3 is TGCGCCAGCAGCCAAAGGGCGGGGGGGGATTACAGCTCCTACAATGAGCAGTTCTTC.

The gene calls are TRBV7-6 and TRBJ2-7; TRBD2 matches 10 bases. This CDR3 has 15 residues. V dropped 3 bases and J dropped 2; count of bases not matched to a gene: 4. Per the germline V gene, CDR1 is SGHVS and CDR2 is FNYEAQ. This CDR3 is CASSFRAGGPYEQYF. The CDR3 coding sequence is TGTGCCAGCAGCTTCCGAGCGGGGGGGCCCTACGAGCAGTACTTC.

The chain couples TRBV5-1 to TRBJ2-3; 8 bases are shared with TRBD2. The CDR3 loop spans 15 amino acids. CDR1 SGHRS and CDR2 YFSETQ come from the germline V gene. Trimming removed 3 bases from V and 1 base from J; junction bases left unmatched: 4. The CDR3 DNA sequence: TGCGCCAGCAGCTCCGGGGGGGCACGCACAGATACGCAGTATTTT. It specifies CASSSGGARTDTQYF.

The chain combines TRBV11-2 with TRBJ2-1; no clear D gene. Germline CDR1 reads SGHAT; CDR2 reads FQNNGV. This CDR3 comprises 13 residues. Trimming left V 4 bases short and J 6 bases short, with 10 bases between. CDR3 amino acids: CASSSYPFNEQFF. The CDR3 DNA follows: TGTGCCAGCAGCTCTTACCCATTCAATGAGCAGTTCTTC.

This clone showed up just a few times. The CDR3, as DNA: TGTGCCAGCACCAACGGACTAGCGGCGAACAATGAGCAGTTCTTC. It codes for CASTNGLAANNEQFF. The chain combines TRBV6-5 with TRBJ2-1; the match to TRBD2 covers 10 bases. Germline V lookup: CDR1 MNHEY, CDR2 SVGAGI. CDR3 length equals 15 residues. J gave up 5 bases and V 7 bases, and 8 bases lay outside the gene matches.

The V gene is TRBV5-1, the J gene TRBJ2-2, with D perhaps TRBD1 or TRBD2 (6 bases each). Per the germline V gene, CDR1 is SGHRS and CDR2 is YFSETQ. The V end lost 1 base, the J end lost 7 bases, and 17 bases lay between the germline ends. The length of the CDR3 is 16 residues. The CDR3 region is CASSLSGWGADGELFF. The CDR3 DNA reads as TGCGCCAGCAGCTTGAGTGGTTGGGGGGCGGACGGGGAGCTGTTTTTT. The entire variable domain, with the rest obtained from reference TRBV5-1 and TRBJ2-2, is as follows: KAGVTQTPRYLIKTRGQQVTLSCSPISGHRSVSWYQQTPGQGLQFLFEYFSETQRNKGNFPGRFSGRQFSNSRSEMNVSTLELGDSALYLCASSLSGWGADGELFFGEGSRLTVL.

In this sample, this clone turned up a few times. V and J are TRBV30 and TRBJ1-2; D uncertain. Trimming left V 0 bases short and J 1 base short, with 12 bases between. The germline CDR1 and CDR2 sequences are GTSNPN and SVGIG (reference sequence). The CDR3 contains 15 residues. For the CDR3, the DNA is TGTGCCTGGAGTGTACTAGCGGGGTTTAACTATGGCTACACCTTC. Its protein is CAWSVLAGFNYGYTF. Combining the CDR3 with reference TRBV30 and TRBJ1-2 gives the whole variable domain SQTIHQWPATLVQPVGSPLSLECTVEGTSNPNLYWYRQAAGRGLQLLFYSVGIGQISSEVPQNLSASRPQDRQFILSSKKLLLSDSGFYLCAWSVLAGFNYGYTFGSGTRLTVV.

The genes are TRBV6-5 and TRBJ2-7; D unresolved. The CDR3 contains 14 residues. V was pared by 5 bases and J by 0 bases, with 11 bases between. Germline CDR1 and CDR2: MNHEY and SVGAGI. The DNA of the CDR3 is TGTGCCAGCAGTCGCGAGCGTACCTCCTACGAGCAGTACTTC. The encoded protein is CASSRERTSYEQYF.

This clone came up once. V usage is TRBV18 and J usage is TRBJ2-2; TRBD1 agrees at 7 bases. The germline V gene encodes CDR1 KGHSH and CDR2 LQKENI. The CDR3 is 16 residues long. V was clipped by 3 bases and J by 4 bases; unmatched bases: 8. As DNA, the CDR3 is TGTGCCAGCTCACCTATTGTAGGGGGCGCCACCGGGGAGCTGTTTTTT. Protein product: CASSPIVGGATGELFF.

The V gene is TRBV4-2, the J gene TRBJ2-7; tentatively, D is TRBD1 or TRBD2 (6 bases each). Germline loops: CDR1 LGHNA, CDR2 YNFKEQ. Trimming took 4 bases from V and 2 from J, leaving 18 bases between them. The CDR3 is made up of 16 amino acids. The CDR3 here is CASSPGGGSATYEQYF. CDR3 DNA sequence: TGTGCCAGCAGCCCTGGAGGGGGGAGCGCTACCTACGAGCAGTACTTC.

This rearrangement joins TRBV7-2 to TRBJ2-1; 7 bases fit TRBD1. Germline lookup yields CDR1 SGHTA and CDR2 FQGNSA. The CDR3 sequence is 15 residues long. The ends lost 1 base at V and 4 bases at J; junction bases unmatched: 4. The CDR3 sequence: CASSLEGQLYNEQFF. DNA for the CDR3: TGTGCCAGCAGCTTAGAGGGACAGTTATACAATGAGCAGTTCTTC.

The chain carries TRBV5-6 and TRBJ2-6; D is unclear. Germline V gene lookup returns CDR1 SGHDT and CDR2 YYEEEE. V lost 4 bases and J lost 0, with 11 bases in between. The CDR3 is made up of 16 amino acids. CDR3 nucleotide sequence: TGTGCCAGCAGCCCTATACAGAGCTCTGGGGCCAACGTCCTGACTTTC. Translation: CASSPIQSSGANVLTF.

This chain connects TRBV18 to TRBJ1-1; D not certain. Germline values: CDR1 KGHSH, CDR2 LQKENI. This CDR3 has 13 residues. Between the trimmed V and J ends, which lost 3 bases and 2 bases, there was a span of 7 bases. CDR3 nucleotide sequence: TGTGCCAGCTCACCGTGGGGAAACACTGAAGCTTTCTTT. It encodes CASSPWGNTEAFF.

This clone was seen a single time. The V call is TRBV10-2, the J call TRBJ1-6, with D hard to call. The germline V and J ends were trimmed by 3 bases and 0 bases, with 9 bases remaining between them. The V gene's germline CDR1 is WSHSY and CDR2 SAAADI. There are 16 residues in the CDR3. The CDR3 bases are TGCGCCAGCAGTGATCAAGGGAGCTCCTATAATTCACCCCTCCACTTT. Its translation: CASSDQGSSYNSPLHF.

This clone was found a few times. The chain links TRBV5-6 to TRBJ2-7; D may be TRBD1 or TRBD2 (7 bases each). This CDR3 has 14 amino acids. Trimming stripped 0 bases from V and 6 bases from J, with 13 bases between. Germline loops: CDR1 SGHDT, CDR2 YYEEEE. In DNA form, the CDR3 reads TGTGCCAGCAGCTTGGTAGGCAGGGGGGGCGAGCAGTACTTC. Encoded protein: CASSLVGRGGEQYF.

The chain has TRBV5-4 and TRBJ1-2, with a possible D match to TRBD1 (5 bases). With 8 bases removed from V and 5 bases from J, the gap between germline ends came to 16 bases. There are 13 residues in the CDR3. The germline V gene encodes CDR1 SGHNT and CDR2 YYREEE (reference sequence). The CDR3 bases are TGTGCCAGTAACTCCGGGGCTGATTATGGCTACACCTTC. Protein sequence: CASNSGADYGYTF.

The chain recombines TRBV27 with TRBJ2-7; TRBD1 matches 8 bases. Trimming removed 2 bases from V and 2 bases from J; junction bases left unmatched: 8. From germline, CDR1 is MNHEY and CDR2 SMNVEV (reference sequence). The CDR3 sequence is 16 residues long. CDR3 in DNA: TGTGCCAGCAGTTTAGGGTTAGGACAGGGCCCCTACGAGCAGTACTTC. Residues: CASSLGLGQGPYEQYF.

The sample holds one count of this clone. The rearrangement uses TRBV10-2 and TRBJ2-7; perhaps TRBD2 as D (6 bases). The CDR3 spans 13 residues. With 6 bases removed from V and 6 bases from J, the gap between germline ends came to 15 bases. CDR1 and CDR2 from the germline V gene are WSHSY and SAAADI. CDR3 sequence: CASREGLSVEQYF. CDR3 in DNA: TGCGCCAGCAGGGAGGGTCTTTCGGTCGAGCAGTACTTC.

The gene calls are TRBV10-2 and TRBJ2-3; 12 bases fit TRBD2. The V gene's germline CDR1 is WSHSY and CDR2 SAAADI. V lost 3 bases, J lost 5 bases, and 3 bases stayed unmatched. This CDR3 is 15 amino acids long. Here the CDR3 reads CASSDEGLAGDTQYF. The CDR3 nucleotides read TGCGCCAGCAGTGATGAGGGACTAGCGGGAGATACGCAGTATTTT.

The chain employs TRBV6-6 and TRBJ2-1, with TRBD2 as a possible D gene (6 bases). Deletions cut 2 bases from V and 9 bases from J, with 11 bases between. The germline V gene has CDR1 MNHNY and CDR2 SVGAGI (reference sequence). The CDR3 contains 13 residues. The CDR3: CASSYSGFGEQFF. In DNA form, the CDR3 reads TGTGCCAGCAGTTACAGCGGGTTCGGTGAGCAGTTCTTC.

V usage is TRBV7-8 and J usage is TRBJ1-1; 8 positions agree with TRBD1. The CDR3 length is 11 residues. J gave up 11 bases and V 6 bases, and 5 bases lay outside the gene matches. Germline V gene sequence: CDR1 SGHVS, CDR2 FQNEAQ. CDR3 in amino acids: CASRQGEEAFF. CDR3 nucleotide sequence: TGTGCCAGCAGACAGGGGGAGGAGGCTTTCTTT.

V usage is TRBV4-3 and J usage is TRBJ1-2; TRBD1 aligns across 8 bases. Per germline, CDR1 LGHNA and CDR2 YSLEER. J lost 3 bases, V lost 4 bases, and 1 base had no gene match. The CDR3 covers 13 residues. CDR3 nucleotides: TGCGCCAGCAGCCGACAGGGGTACTATGGCTACACCTTC. It encodes CASSRQGYYGYTF.

CDR3 in DNA: TGTGCCAGCAGCTTCCTTAGCGGGGGGAGCACCGGGGAGCTGTTTTTT. This translates into CASSFLSGGSTGELFF. The gene calls are TRBV7-8 and TRBJ2-2; 10 nucleotides match TRBD2. The germline CDR1 and CDR2 sequences are SGHVS and FQNEAQ. The V and J ends lost 3 bases and 4 bases, in that order; junction bases with no gene match: 5. This CDR3 is built from 16 residues.